Following are 30 T cell receptor beta chains from one sample sequenced in a study of blood T cell repertoires in COVID-19. The method was immunoSEQ multiplex PCR; TCRdb's version includes in-frame clones alone and lacks a portion of them. The sample lists about 190,000 clones; around 80% were seen once. Sequencing input: peripheral blood. These TCRs come from a woman older than 75 with COVID-19, enrolled during active disease.

The DNA of the CDR3 is TGTGCCAGCAGTCCCACGGGGGGGTGGTCACCCCTCCACTTT. It is translated as CASSPTGGWSPLHF. The chain employs TRBV6-5 and TRBJ1-6; perhaps TRBD1 as D (5 bases). V was trimmed by 5 bases and J by 10 bases, leaving 15 bases between them. The germline gives CDR1 MNHEY, CDR2 SVGAGI. The CDR3 spans 14 residues.

The chain combines TRBV5-8 with TRBJ2-7, with D possibly being TRBD1 (6 bases). Per the germline V gene, CDR1 is SGHTS and CDR2 is YDEGEE. The CDR3 spans 15 residues. V lost 4 bases and J 2 bases, leaving 16 bases between the germline ends. The CDR3 nucleotides are TGTGCCAGCAGCGCTCACAGGGTAAAGGCCTACGAGCAGTACTTC. The encoded protein is CASSAHRVKAYEQYF.

The CDR3: CASSPPPTRERDYGYTF. CDR3 sequence (DNA): TGTGCCAGCTCACCACCCCCCACGAGGGAACGGGACTATGGCTACACCTTC. The rearrangement joins TRBV18 to TRBJ1-2; D gene uncertain. V lost 0 bases and J lost 3, with 17 bases in between. This CDR3 has 17 residues. Germline assignment: CDR1 KGHSH and CDR2 LQKENI.

This chain joins TRBV18 and TRBJ1-6, with D maybe TRBD1 (6 bases). Germline assignment: CDR1 KGHSH and CDR2 LQKENI. V lost 2 bases and J lost 10, with 15 bases in between. The CDR3 loop spans 15 amino acids. This CDR3 is CASSPNPQGRSPLHF. Here the CDR3 DNA reads TGTGCCAGCTCACCAAATCCACAGGGTCGATCACCCCTCCACTTT.

V gene TRBV3-1 (or the pseudogene TRBV3-2) combines with J gene TRBJ1-5, with D maybe TRBD1 (6 bases). The CDR3 consists of 14 residues. Germline-derived CDR1 and CDR2 are LGHDT and YNNKEL (reference sequence). V lost 5 bases and J 4 bases, leaving 12 bases between the germline ends. Here the CDR3 DNA reads TGTGCCAGCAGCACCAGGGGTTGGAATCAGCCCCAGCATTTT. Amino acids: CASSTRGWNQPQHF.

The chain carries TRBV5-5 and TRBJ2-7, with D perhaps matching TRBD1 (6 bases). CDR3 length equals 16 residues. In germline, CDR1 is SGHKS, CDR2 YYEKEE (reference sequence). The ends were cut back, 4 bases at V and 3 bases at J, with 20 bases in the middle. The CDR3 spells CASSTLGQSLVYEQYF. Here the CDR3 DNA reads TGTGCCAGCAGCACCTTAGGACAGTCCCTAGTCTACGAGCAGTACTTC.

CDR3 sequence reads: CSVDTSGVNGEQFF. CDR3 DNA sequence: TGCAGCGTTGATACCAGCGGGGTCAATGGAGAGCAGTTCTTC. V and J are TRBV29-1 and TRBJ2-1; TRBD2 matches at 7 bases. CDR3 length equals 14 residues. The germline CDR1 and CDR2 sequences are SQVTM and ANQGSEA. J was trimmed by 10 bases and V by 3 bases; bases with no gene match: 12.

The chain has TRBV7-2 and TRBJ2-2, with 7 bases aligning to TRBD1. Germline CDR1 and CDR2: SGHTA and FQGNSA. The junction had 9 bases not matched to a gene; V was cut back by 4 bases and J by 7 bases. The CDR3 contains 15 residues. CDR3 loop: CASSWFGQANGELFF. For the CDR3, the DNA is TGTGCCAGCAGCTGGTTCGGACAGGCGAACGGGGAGCTGTTTTTT.

The chain links TRBV6-6 to TRBJ1-1; 7 positions match TRBD1. Germline V gene data show CDR1 as MNHNY and CDR2 as SVGAGI (reference sequence). Unmatched junction bases numbered 13, after V lost 6 bases and J lost 0 bases. This CDR3 region has 17 residues. In nucleotides, the CDR3 is TGTGCCAGCAGCCGAGGGACAGAAACTATCATGAACACTGAAGCTTTCTTT. It specifies CASSRGTETIMNTEAFF.

The V and J genes are TRBV2 and TRBJ1-3; D may be TRBD1 (5 bases). CDR1 is SNHLY, CDR2 FYNNEI, per germline. The length of the CDR3 is 10 residues. V lost 4 bases and J 16 bases, leaving 11 bases between the germline ends. The CDR3 sequence is CASSALGVYF. The CDR3 region has the DNA TGTGCCAGCAGTGCTCTAGGGGTCTATTTT. Using reference TRBV2 and TRBJ1-3 for the parts outside the CDR3, the full variable domain is EPEVTQTPSHQVTQMGQEVILRCVPISNHLYFYWYRQILGQKVEFLVSFYNNEISEKSEIFDDQFSVERPDGSNFTLKIRSTKLEDSAMYFCASSALGVYFGEGSWLTVV.

The gene calls are TRBV27 and TRBJ2-5, with no clear D. Per germline, CDR1 MNHEY and CDR2 SMNVEV (reference sequence). V dropped 4 bases and J dropped 4 bases, with 10 bases sitting between them. CDR3 length: 13 amino acids. The CDR3 loop is CASSWMTGETQYF. CDR3 sequence (DNA): TGTGCCAGCAGTTGGATGACGGGAGAGACCCAGTACTTC.

The chain has TRBV9 and TRBJ2-7; 11 nucleotides match TRBD1. The CDR3 is made up of 15 amino acids. Losses at the gene ends were 0 bases for V and 3 bases for J; bases not matched to a gene: 2. In germline, CDR1 is SGDLS, CDR2 YYNGEE. The CDR3 sequence: CASSVDGTGGYEQYF. The CDR3 DNA sequence: TGTGCCAGCAGCGTAGACGGGACAGGGGGCTACGAGCAGTACTTC.

This sequence joins TRBV11-3 and TRBJ2-7; 11 positions agree with TRBD1. Germline V gene sequence: CDR1 SGHNT, CDR2 YENEEA. Trimming at V came to 5 bases and at J to 2 bases, leaving 5 bases not matched to a gene. The CDR3 is 15 amino acids. The CDR3 DNA reads TGTGCCAGCAGCCCCGGACAGGGGGCAACCTACGAGCAGTACTTC. Translated, it gives CASSPGQGATYEQYF.

CDR3 nucleotide sequence: TGTGCCAGCAGCGAGAGAGGGGGCGCGTGGGAAGCTTTCTTT. It translates to CASSERGGAWEAFF. V and J are TRBV7-3 and TRBJ1-1, with 7 bases aligning to TRBD1. The V segment lost 5 bases and the J segment 8 bases; nucleotides outside the gene matches: 11. The germline V gene has CDR1 SGHTA and CDR2 FQGTGA. This CDR3 contains 14 residues.

The rearrangement uses TRBV28 and TRBJ2-7; D possibly corresponds to TRBD2 (6 bases). V was cut by 6 bases and J by 5 bases, with 26 bases left in between. The CDR3 is 17 residues long. Looked up from germline, CDR1 is MDHEN and CDR2 is SYDVKM. CDR3 in amino acids: CASRYPPVEGYPDEQYF. CDR3 nucleotides: TGTGCCAGCAGGTACCCACCCGTGGAGGGGTACCCGGACGAGCAGTACTTC. Drawing the rest from reference TRBV28 and TRBJ2-7, the complete variable domain is DVKVTQSSRYLVKRTGEKVFLECVQDMDHENMFWYRQDPGLGLRLIYFSYDVKMKEKGDIPEGYSVSREKKERFSLILESASTNQTSMYLCASRYPPVEGYPDEQYFGPGTRLTVT.

The chain has TRBV5-6 and TRBJ2-3; 7 nucleotides line up with TRBD1. Germline assignment: CDR1 SGHDT and CDR2 YYEEEE. V shed 2 bases and J 2 bases; nucleotides not matched to a gene: 5. This CDR3 has 15 residues. The CDR3 loop reads CASSLLGQYTDTQYF. In DNA, the CDR3 is TGTGCCAGCAGCTTATTGGGACAGTACACAGATACGCAGTATTTT. Together with reference TRBV5-6 and TRBJ2-3, the CDR3 gives the full variable domain: DAGVTQSPTHLIKTRGQQVTLRCSPKSGHDTVSWYQQALGQGPQFIFQYYEEEERQRGNFPDRFSGHQFPNYSSELNVNALLLGDSALYLCASSLLGQYTDTQYFGPGTRLTVL.

This chain uses TRBV7-9 with TRBJ2-7; 11 bases agree with TRBD1. J gave up 7 bases and V 5 bases, and 7 bases lay outside the gene matches. The CDR3 spans 14 residues. Germline V gene data show CDR1 as SEHNR and CDR2 as FQNEAQ (reference sequence). The CDR3 region is CASSPGTGGREQYF. CDR3 DNA sequence: TGTGCCAGCAGCCCAGGGACAGGGGGAAGGGAGCAGTACTTC.

V and J are TRBV27 and TRBJ1-2, with D possibly being TRBD1 (5 bases). Trimming cost V 2 bases and J 4 bases, with 8 bases left between them. Germline values: CDR1 MNHEY, CDR2 SMNVEV (reference sequence). This CDR3 comprises 13 residues. CDR3 coding DNA: TGTGCCAGCAGTTTACAGGGAAGCTATGGCTACACCTTC. It translates to CASSLQGSYGYTF.

This clone has only a few counts. The J gene is TRBJ1-1, the V gene TRBV19, with D tentatively TRBD1 (6 bases). The CDR3 is 13 amino acids. Germline V gene data show CDR1 as LNHDA and CDR2 as SQIVND (reference sequence). The ends were cut back, 4 bases at V and 8 bases at J, with 14 bases in the middle. CDR3 DNA sequence: TGTGCCAGTAGTACCCAACAGGGACGGGAAGCTTTCTTT. As protein: CASSTQQGREAFF.

This chain links TRBV3-1 (or the pseudogene TRBV3-2) with TRBJ2-7; D perhaps matches TRBD2 (6 bases). This CDR3 has 16 residues. Germline CDR1 reads LGHDT; CDR2 reads YNNKEL (reference sequence). V gave up 1 base and J gave up 3 bases, with 16 bases separating them. The CDR3 here is CASSQVRGGLVYEQYF. The CDR3 DNA sequence: TGTGCCAGCAGCCAAGTCCGGGGAGGTCTGGTCTACGAGCAGTACTTC.

This clone was seen a single time. The chain recombines TRBV5-1 with TRBJ2-7, with no clear D. The V gene's germline CDR1 is SGHRS and CDR2 YFSETQ. V lost 0 bases, J lost 3 bases, and 13 bases lay in between. The CDR3 covers 15 residues. The CDR3 protein is CASSLGPPASYEQYF. As DNA, the CDR3 is TGCGCCAGCAGCTTGGGGCCCCCTGCTAGCTACGAGCAGTACTTC. The full variable domain, in which reference TRBV5-1 and TRBJ2-7 provide the parts outside the CDR3, is KAGVTQTPRYLIKTRGQQVTLSCSPISGHRSVSWYQQTPGQGLQFLFEYFSETQRNKGNFPGRFSGRQFSNSRSEMNVSTLELGDSALYLCASSLGPPASYEQYFGPGTRLTVT.

V usage is TRBV4-3 and J usage is TRBJ2-2; 12 positions match TRBD1. Germline CDR1 is LGHNA and CDR2 is YSLEER. Trimming cost V 4 bases and J 5 bases; bases outside gene matches: 5. This CDR3 comprises 16 residues. CDR3 amino acids: CASSRRDRGLTGELFF. CDR3 coding DNA: TGCGCCAGCAGCCGCCGGGACAGGGGGCTTACCGGGGAGCTGTTTTTT.

The CDR3, as DNA: TGTGCCATCGGTACAGGGGAGGTGAACACTGAAGCTTTCTTT. Translated: CAIGTGEVNTEAFF. This chain connects TRBV10-3 to TRBJ1-1; 7 positions agree with TRBD1. CDR3 length: 14 residues. V shed 8 bases, J shed 0 bases, and the junction held 6 bases outside the gene matches. Germline V gives CDR1 ENHRY, CDR2 SYGVKD.

The rearrangement joins TRBV6-5 to TRBJ1-5; 10 nucleotides line up with TRBD1. V was clipped by 2 bases and J by 5 bases; unmatched bases: 0. From germline, CDR1 is MNHEY and CDR2 SVGAGI. The CDR3 totals 14 residues. CDR3 residues: CASSYGQGDQPQHF. As DNA, the CDR3 is TGTGCCAGCAGTTACGGACAGGGGGATCAGCCCCAGCATTTT.

The chain recombines TRBV19 with TRBJ1-2; 9 positions agree with TRBD1. Germline CDR1 and CDR2: LNHDA and SQIVND (reference sequence). V was clipped by 5 bases and J by 6 bases; unmatched bases: 7. This CDR3 has 14 amino acids. Written as DNA, the CDR3 is TGTGCCAGTAGTCGGGACAGGGCCAATGATGGCTACACCTTC. Translating it yields CASSRDRANDGYTF.

V gene TRBV5-1 combines with J gene TRBJ2-1; 14 nucleotides line up with TRBD2. V lost 4 bases to trimming and J lost 4 bases; unmatched junction nucleotides: 4. From germline, CDR1 is SGHRS and CDR2 YFSETQ. This CDR3 is 16 amino acids long. CDR3 residues: CASSTRTSGGYNEQFF. The CDR3 coding sequence is TGCGCCAGCAGCACGCGGACTAGCGGGGGGTACAATGAGCAGTTCTTC.

This clone was counted a few times. The chain couples TRBV24-1 to TRBJ2-2, with 8 bases aligning to TRBD1. This CDR3 has 17 amino acids. Germline CDR1 reads KGHDR; CDR2 reads SFDVKD. V gave up 1 base and J gave up 7 bases; unmatched junction bases: 10. The CDR3 region has the DNA TGTGCCACCAGTGATTTCCCCTGGACAGGGTCGATCGGGGAGCTGTTTTTT. Protein sequence: CATSDFPWTGSIGELFF.

The chain carries TRBV18 and TRBJ2-1; D is possibly TRBD2 (6 bases). Germline assignment: CDR1 KGHSH and CDR2 LQKENI. Trimming pared 3 bases from V and 8 bases from J, leaving 14 bases between. The CDR3 is 14 amino acids. The CDR3 nucleotides are TGTGCCAGCTCACCGACTAGTGGCACGGATGAGCAGTTCTTC. It yields the protein CASSPTSGTDEQFF.

The genes are TRBV3-1 (or the pseudogene TRBV3-2) and TRBJ2-5; 9 bases match TRBD1. The V segment lost 4 bases and the J segment 4 bases; nucleotides outside the gene matches: 4. CDR3 length: 14 amino acids. Germline CDR1 reads LGHDT; CDR2 reads YNNKEL (reference sequence). The CDR3 protein is CASSPRQGGETQYF. The CDR3 DNA reads as TGTGCCAGCAGCCCAAGACAGGGGGGAGAGACCCAGTACTTC.

The J gene is TRBJ2-3, the V gene TRBV6-2 or TRBV6-3; 9 bases match TRBD2. Unmatched junction bases numbered 15, after V lost 6 bases and J lost 5 bases. Germline values: CDR1 MNHEY, CDR2 SVGEGT. This CDR3 is 17 amino acids long. The CDR3 sequence: CASSTLLSGRVGDTQYF. As DNA, the CDR3 is TGTGCCAGCAGCACGCTCCTTAGCGGGAGAGTGGGAGATACGCAGTATTTT.